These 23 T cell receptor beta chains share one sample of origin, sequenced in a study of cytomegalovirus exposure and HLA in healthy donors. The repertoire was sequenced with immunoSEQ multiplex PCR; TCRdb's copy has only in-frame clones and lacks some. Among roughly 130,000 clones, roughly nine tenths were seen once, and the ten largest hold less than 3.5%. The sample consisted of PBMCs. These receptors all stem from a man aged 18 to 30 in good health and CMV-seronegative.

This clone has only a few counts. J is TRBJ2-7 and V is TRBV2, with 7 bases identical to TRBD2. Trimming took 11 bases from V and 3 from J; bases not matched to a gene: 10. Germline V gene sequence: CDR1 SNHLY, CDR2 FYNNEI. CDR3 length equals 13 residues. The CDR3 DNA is TGTGCCGCAGGGAGGGACGCCTTCTACGAGCAGTACTTC. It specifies CAAGRDAFYEQYF.

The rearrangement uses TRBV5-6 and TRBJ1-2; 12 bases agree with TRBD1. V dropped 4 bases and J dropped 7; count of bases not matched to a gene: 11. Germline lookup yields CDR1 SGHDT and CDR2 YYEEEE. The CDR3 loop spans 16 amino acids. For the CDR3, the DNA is TGTGCCAGCAGCACCGAAACCGGGACAGGGGGCAGTGGCTACACCTTC. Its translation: CASSTETGTGGSGYTF.

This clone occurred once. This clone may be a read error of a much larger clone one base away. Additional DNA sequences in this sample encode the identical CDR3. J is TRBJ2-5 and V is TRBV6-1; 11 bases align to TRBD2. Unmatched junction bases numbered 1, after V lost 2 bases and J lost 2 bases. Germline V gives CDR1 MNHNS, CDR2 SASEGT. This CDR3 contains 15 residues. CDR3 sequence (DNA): TGTGCCAGCAGTGAACTAGCGGGGGGACAAGAGACCCAGTACTTC. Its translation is CASSELAGGQETQYF.

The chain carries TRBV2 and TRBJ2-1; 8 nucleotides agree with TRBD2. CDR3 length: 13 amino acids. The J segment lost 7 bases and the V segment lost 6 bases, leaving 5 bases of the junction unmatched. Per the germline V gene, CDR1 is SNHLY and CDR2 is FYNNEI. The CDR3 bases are TGTGCCAGCAGGCGGGAGGTTGGAAATGAGCAGTTCTTC. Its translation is CASRREVGNEQFF. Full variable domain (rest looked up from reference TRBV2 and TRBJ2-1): EPEVTQTPSHQVTQMGQEVILRCVPISNHLYFYWYRQILGQKVEFLVSFYNNEISEKSEIFDDQFSVERPDGSNFTLKIRSTKLEDSAMYFCASRREVGNEQFFGPGTRLTVL.

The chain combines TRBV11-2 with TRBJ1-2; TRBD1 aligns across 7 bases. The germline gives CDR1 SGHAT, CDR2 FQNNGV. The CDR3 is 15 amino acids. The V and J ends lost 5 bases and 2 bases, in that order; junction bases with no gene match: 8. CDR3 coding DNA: TGTGCCAGCAGCCGGTCGTCGGGACAGAACTATGGCTACACCTTC. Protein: CASSRSSGQNYGYTF.

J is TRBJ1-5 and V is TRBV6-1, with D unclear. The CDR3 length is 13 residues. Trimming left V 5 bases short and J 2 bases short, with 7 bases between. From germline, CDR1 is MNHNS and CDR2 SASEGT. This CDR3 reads CASSLSGNQPQHF. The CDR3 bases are TGTGCCAGCAGTCTTTCGGGCAATCAGCCCCAGCATTTT.

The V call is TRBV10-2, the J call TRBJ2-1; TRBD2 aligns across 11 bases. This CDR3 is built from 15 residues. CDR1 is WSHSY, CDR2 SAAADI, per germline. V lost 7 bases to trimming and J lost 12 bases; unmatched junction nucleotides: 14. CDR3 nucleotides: TGCGCCAGCACCCTTGTTAGCGGGGGGGCGGTGGGGCAGTTCTTC. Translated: CASTLVSGGAVGQFF.

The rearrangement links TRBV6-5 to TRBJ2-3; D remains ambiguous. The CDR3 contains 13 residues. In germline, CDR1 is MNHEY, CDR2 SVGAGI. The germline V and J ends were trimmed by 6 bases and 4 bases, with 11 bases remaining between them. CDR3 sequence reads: CASSPWLADTQYF. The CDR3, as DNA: TGTGCCAGCAGCCCTTGGTTAGCAGATACGCAGTATTTT.

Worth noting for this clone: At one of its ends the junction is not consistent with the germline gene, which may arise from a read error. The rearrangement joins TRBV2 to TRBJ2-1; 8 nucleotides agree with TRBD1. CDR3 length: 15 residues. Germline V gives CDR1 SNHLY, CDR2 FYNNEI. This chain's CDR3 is CASTEQGETYNEQFF. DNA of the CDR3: TGTGCCAGCACTGAACAGGGGGAAACCTACAATGAGCAGTTCTTC.

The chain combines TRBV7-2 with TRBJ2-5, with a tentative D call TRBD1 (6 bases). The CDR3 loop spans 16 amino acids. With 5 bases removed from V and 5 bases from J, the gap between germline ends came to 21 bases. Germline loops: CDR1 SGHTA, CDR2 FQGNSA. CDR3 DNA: TGTGCCAGCAGCATTCGACCACAGGGTTCAGGGGAGACCCAGTACTTC. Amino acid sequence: CASSIRPQGSGETQYF.

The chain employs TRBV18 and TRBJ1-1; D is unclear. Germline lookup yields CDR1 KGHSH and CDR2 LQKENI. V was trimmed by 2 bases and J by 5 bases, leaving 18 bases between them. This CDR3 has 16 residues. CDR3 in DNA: TGTGCCAGCTCACCAAAGGTATCTCGGGATGGGACTGAAGCTTTCTTT. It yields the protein CASSPKVSRDGTEAFF.

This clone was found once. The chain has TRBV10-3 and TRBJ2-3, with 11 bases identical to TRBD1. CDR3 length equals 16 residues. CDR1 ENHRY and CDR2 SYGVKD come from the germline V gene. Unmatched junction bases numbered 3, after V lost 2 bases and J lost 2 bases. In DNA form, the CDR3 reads TGTGCCATCAGTGAGCCCGGACAGGGGGCCACAGATACGCAGTATTTT. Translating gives CAISEPGQGATDTQYF.

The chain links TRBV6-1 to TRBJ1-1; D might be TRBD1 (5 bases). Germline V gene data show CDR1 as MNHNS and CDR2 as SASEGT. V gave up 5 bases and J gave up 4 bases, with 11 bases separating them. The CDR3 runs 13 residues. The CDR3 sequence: CASSPGMGTEAFF. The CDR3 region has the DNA TGTGCCAGCAGTCCAGGGATGGGCACTGAAGCTTTCTTT.

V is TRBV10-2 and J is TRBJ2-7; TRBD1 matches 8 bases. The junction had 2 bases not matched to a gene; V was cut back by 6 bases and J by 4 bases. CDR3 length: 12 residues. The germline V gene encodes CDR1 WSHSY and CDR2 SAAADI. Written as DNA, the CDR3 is TGCGCCAGCAGCCGGGACAGGTACGAGCAGTACTTC. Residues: CASSRDRYEQYF.

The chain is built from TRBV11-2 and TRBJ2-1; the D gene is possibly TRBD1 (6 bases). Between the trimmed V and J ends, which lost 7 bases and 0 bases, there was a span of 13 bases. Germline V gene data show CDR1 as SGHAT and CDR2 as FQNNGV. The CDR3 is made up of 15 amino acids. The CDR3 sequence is CASTLQGSSYNEQFF. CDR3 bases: TGTGCCAGCACACTACAGGGCAGCTCCTACAATGAGCAGTTCTTC.

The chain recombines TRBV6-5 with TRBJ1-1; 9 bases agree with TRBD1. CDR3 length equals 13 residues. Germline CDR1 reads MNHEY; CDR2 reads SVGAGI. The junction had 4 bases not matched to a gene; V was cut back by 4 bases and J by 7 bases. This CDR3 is CASSSRDRVEAFF. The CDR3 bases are TGTGCCAGCAGTTCCAGGGACAGGGTTGAAGCTTTCTTT.

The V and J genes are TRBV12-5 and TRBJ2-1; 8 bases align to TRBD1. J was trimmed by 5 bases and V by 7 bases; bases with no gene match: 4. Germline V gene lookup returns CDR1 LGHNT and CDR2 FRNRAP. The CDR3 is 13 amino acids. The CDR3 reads CASDLTGDNEQFF. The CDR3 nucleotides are TGTGCTAGTGATCTGACAGGGGACAATGAGCAGTTCTTC.

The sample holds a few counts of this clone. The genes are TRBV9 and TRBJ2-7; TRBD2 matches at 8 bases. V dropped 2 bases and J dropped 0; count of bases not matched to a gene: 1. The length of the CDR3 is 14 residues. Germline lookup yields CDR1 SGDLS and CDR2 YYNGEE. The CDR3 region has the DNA TGTGCCAGCAGCGTGACTAGCGACTCCTACGAGCAGTACTTC. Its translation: CASSVTSDSYEQYF. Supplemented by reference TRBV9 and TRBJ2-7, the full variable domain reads DSGVTQTPKHLITATGQRVTLRCSPRSGDLSVYWYQQSLDQGLQFLIQYYNGEERAKGNILERFSAQQFPDLHSELNLSSLELGDSALYFCASSVTSDSYEQYFGPGTRLTVT.

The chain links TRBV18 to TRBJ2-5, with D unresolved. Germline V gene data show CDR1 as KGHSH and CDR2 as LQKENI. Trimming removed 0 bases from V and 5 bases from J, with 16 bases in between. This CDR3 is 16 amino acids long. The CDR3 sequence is CASSPPVLLPNETQYF. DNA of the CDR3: TGTGCCAGCTCACCACCGGTATTACTTCCAAACGAGACCCAGTACTTC.

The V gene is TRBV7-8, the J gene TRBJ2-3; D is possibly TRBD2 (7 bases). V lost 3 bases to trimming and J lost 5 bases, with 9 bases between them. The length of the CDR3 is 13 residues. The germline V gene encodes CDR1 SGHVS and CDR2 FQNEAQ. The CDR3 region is CASSFGGRDTQYF. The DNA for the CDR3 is TGTGCCAGCAGCTTCGGGGGGCGAGATACGCAGTATTTT.

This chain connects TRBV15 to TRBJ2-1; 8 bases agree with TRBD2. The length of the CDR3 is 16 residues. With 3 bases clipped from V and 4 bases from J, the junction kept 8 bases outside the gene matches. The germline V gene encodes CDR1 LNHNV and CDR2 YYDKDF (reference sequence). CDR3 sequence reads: CATSSPRGGLYNEQFF. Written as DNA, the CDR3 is TGTGCCACCAGCAGCCCCCGGGGGGGGCTTTACAATGAGCAGTTCTTC. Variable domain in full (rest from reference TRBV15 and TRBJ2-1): DAMVIQNPRYQVTQFGKPVTLSCSQTLNHNVMYWYQQKSSQAPKLLFHYYDKDFNNEADTPDNFQSRRPNTSFCFLDIRSPGLGDTAMYLCATSSPRGGLYNEQFFGPGTRLTVL.

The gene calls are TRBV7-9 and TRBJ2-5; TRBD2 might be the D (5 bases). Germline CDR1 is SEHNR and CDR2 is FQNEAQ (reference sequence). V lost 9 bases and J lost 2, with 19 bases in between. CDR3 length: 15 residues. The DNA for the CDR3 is TGTGCCAGTCAAGAGGGCCGGGGAACGCAAGAGACCCAGTACTTC. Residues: CASQEGRGTQETQYF.

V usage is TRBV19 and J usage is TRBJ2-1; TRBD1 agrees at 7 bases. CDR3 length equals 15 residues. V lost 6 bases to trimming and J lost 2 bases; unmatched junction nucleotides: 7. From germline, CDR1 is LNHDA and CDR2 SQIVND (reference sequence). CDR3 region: CASSPDRDAYNEQFF. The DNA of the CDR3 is TGTGCCAGTAGCCCAGACAGGGACGCCTACAATGAGCAGTTCTTC. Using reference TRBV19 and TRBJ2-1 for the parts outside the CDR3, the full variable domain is DGGITQSPKYLFRKEGQNVTLSCEQNLNHDAMYWYRQDPGQGLRLIYYSQIVNDFQKGDIAEGYSVSREKKESFPLTVTSAQKNPTAFYLCASSPDRDAYNEQFFGPGTRLTVL.